One and the same sample provided the 18 T cell receptor beta chains below, sequenced in a study of T cell changes during pregnancy in multiple sclerosis. Sequencing was performed with immunoSEQ multiplex PCR; in TCRdb, only in-frame clones are kept and a portion is missing. There are around 24,000 clones in the sample; more than 75% occur only once, and approximately 13% lies in the top ten. The sample in question was CD8+ T cells from peripheral blood mononuclear cells, obtained in the first trimester of pregnancy. These receptors all come from a female donor in good health, enrolled as a control in a pregnancy study.

The genes are TRBV28 and TRBJ2-5, with TRBD2 matching over 12 bases. Losses at the gene ends were 5 bases for V and 3 bases for J; bases not matched to a gene: 10. Germline lookup yields CDR1 MDHEN and CDR2 SYDVKM. This CDR3 spans 17 amino acids. The CDR3 is CASSGPSGRALEETQYF. The CDR3, as DNA: TGTGCCAGCAGTGGGCCTAGCGGGAGGGCCCTTGAAGAGACCCAGTACTTC.

This clone was seen only a few times. The chain links TRBV7-9 to TRBJ2-2, with 7 bases matching TRBD1. Per germline, CDR1 SEHNR and CDR2 FQNEAQ (reference sequence). The CDR3 is 16 amino acids. With V trimmed by 6 bases and J by 5 bases, 12 bases remained unmatched. CDR3 in DNA: TGTGCCAGCAGAACAACAAGGGACAGCATAACCGGGGAGCTGTTTTTT. It encodes CASRTTRDSITGELFF.

The chain has TRBV19 and TRBJ1-4; no clear D gene. The ends were cut back, 10 bases at V and 3 bases at J, with 12 bases in the middle. Per germline, CDR1 LNHDA and CDR2 SQIVND (reference sequence). The CDR3 extends over 13 amino acids. CDR3 protein: CATSTGANEKLFF. The CDR3 DNA is TGTGCCACGTCCACCGGGGCTAATGAAAAACTGTTTTTT.

V is TRBV28 and J is TRBJ2-1; weak D call: TRBD1 (6 bases). V gave up 6 bases and J gave up 9 bases, with 18 bases separating them. This CDR3 contains 14 residues. Germline V CDR1 and CDR2: MDHEN, SYDVKM. DNA for the CDR3: TGTGCCAGCAGCCCCGCAGGGGAAATTGGTGAGCAGTTCTTC. This sequence encodes CASSPAGEIGEQFF. The whole variable domain, remainder taken from reference TRBV28 and TRBJ2-1, is DVKVTQSSRYLVKRTGEKVFLECVQDMDHENMFWYRQDPGLGLRLIYFSYDVKMKEKGDIPEGYSVSREKKERFSLILESASTNQTSMYLCASSPAGEIGEQFFGPGTRLTVL.

In its sample, this clone was seen once. This chain links TRBV25-1 with TRBJ2-2; the match to TRBD2 covers 12 bases. This CDR3 has 17 residues. The trim removed 0 bases at V and 5 bases at J, leaving 4 bases unmatched. Germline V gene lookup returns CDR1 MGHDK and CDR2 SYGVNS. Written as DNA, the CDR3 is TGTGCCAGCAGTGAATATCTAGCGGGAGGGCCTACCGGGGAGCTGTTTTTT. Residues: CASSEYLAGGPTGELFF.

The CDR3 DNA is TGTGCCAGCAGCTTAGTCGAGGCCCCCGGGGAGCTGTTTTTT. This encodes CASSLVEAPGELFF. The chain carries TRBV11-3 and TRBJ2-2; no reliable D call. The CDR3 covers 14 residues. Germline V gene data show CDR1 as SGHNT and CDR2 as YENEEA. The germline V and J ends were trimmed by 1 base and 6 bases, with 9 bases remaining between them.

The chain uses TRBV5-6 and TRBJ2-2, with TRBD1 matching 10 bases. Per the germline V gene, CDR1 is SGHDT and CDR2 is YYEEEE. The V gene end was trimmed by 1 base and the J gene end by 3 bases; junction bases not matched to a gene: 9. The CDR3 runs 18 residues. DNA for the CDR3: TGTGCCAGCAGCTTGAGGGGACAGGGGTGGACGCACACCGGGGAGCTGTTTTTT. It codes for CASSLRGQGWTHTGELFF.

Written as DNA, the CDR3 is TGTGCCAGCAGCGCAGGGGCCCCCTACAATGAGCAGTTCTTC. Protein sequence: CASSAGAPYNEQFF. The chain is built from TRBV5-8 and TRBJ2-1; D is perhaps TRBD1 (6 bases). Germline loops: CDR1 SGHTS, CDR2 YDEGEE. The CDR3 runs to 14 residues. V was clipped by 4 bases and J by 2 bases, with 10 bases between them.

This clone was observed a handful of times. The chain employs TRBV7-9 and TRBJ2-4, with D maybe TRBD1 (7 bases). V was clipped by 3 bases and J by 6 bases, with 18 bases between them. The V gene's germline CDR1 is SEHNR and CDR2 FQNEAQ (reference sequence). There are 16 residues in the CDR3. CDR3 sequence reads: CASSLISEGAGNIQYF. CDR3 nucleotide sequence: TGTGCCAGCAGCTTGATCTCGGAGGGGGCCGGAAACATTCAGTACTTC.

The rearrangement links TRBV4-3 to TRBJ2-7, with 8 bases lining up with TRBD2. Trimming cost V 1 base and J 2 bases; bases outside gene matches: 4. This CDR3 has 15 amino acids. Looked up from germline, CDR1 is LGHNA and CDR2 is YSLEER. DNA for the CDR3: TGCGCCAGCAGCCAAGGTAGCGGGGTCACCTACGAGCAGTACTTC. It is translated as CASSQGSGVTYEQYF.

The chain couples TRBV27 to TRBJ2-7, with 7 bases matching TRBD1. This CDR3 spans 16 amino acids. Germline V gene lookup returns CDR1 MNHEY and CDR2 SMNVEV (reference sequence). V trimming: 4 bases; J trimming: 1 base; junction bases outside the gene matches: 10. CDR3 DNA: TGTGCCAGCAGTTCTAAGGGACAGCAAATGTCCTACGAGCAGTACTTC. Protein sequence: CASSSKGQQMSYEQYF.

The chain joins TRBV25-1 to TRBJ2-7; D is unclear. The CDR3 consists of 12 residues. The germline gives CDR1 MGHDK, CDR2 SYGVNS. With 5 bases removed from V and 4 bases from J, the gap between germline ends came to 9 bases. The CDR3 DNA sequence: TGTGCCAGCAGTTATACTACGTACGAGCAGTACTTC. Protein: CASSYTTYEQYF.

CDR3 amino acids: CASSLPGAGDTQYF. The CDR3 DNA follows: TGTGCCAGCAGTTTGCCAGGGGCTGGAGATACGCAGTATTTT. The rearrangement joins TRBV28 to TRBJ2-3; D perhaps matches TRBD1 (6 bases). The V gene's germline CDR1 is MDHEN and CDR2 SYDVKM. The CDR3 runs 14 residues. Trimming pared 3 bases from V and 5 bases from J, leaving 12 bases between. Based on the CDR3 plus reference TRBV28 and TRBJ2-3, the full variable domain is DVKVTQSSRYLVKRTGEKVFLECVQDMDHENMFWYRQDPGLGLRLIYFSYDVKMKEKGDIPEGYSVSREKKERFSLILESASTNQTSMYLCASSLPGAGDTQYFGPGTRLTVL.

The V call is TRBV7-9, the J call TRBJ2-5, with D uncertain. CDR1 SEHNR and CDR2 FQNEAQ come from the germline V gene (reference sequence). The CDR3 is made up of 12 amino acids. V lost 6 bases, J lost 0 bases, and 5 bases lay in between. The CDR3, as DNA: TGTGCCAGCAGTCTTAACCAAGAGACCCAGTACTTC. This codes for CASSLNQETQYF.

V gene TRBV7-9 combines with J gene TRBJ2-5, with TRBD2 matching over 7 bases. The CDR3 runs 15 residues. With 5 bases clipped from V and 1 base from J, the junction kept 7 bases outside the gene matches. The germline gives CDR1 SEHNR, CDR2 FQNEAQ (reference sequence). The CDR3 loop reads CASSLTGLPQETQYF. The CDR3 nucleotides are TGTGCCAGCAGCCTAACGGGACTACCCCAAGAGACCCAGTACTTC.

CDR3 region: CASSPRQGVSDTQYF. The CDR3 region has the DNA TGCGCCAGCAGCCCTCGACAGGGGGTGTCAGATACGCAGTATTTT. V is TRBV4-3 and J is TRBJ2-3; TRBD1 matches 9 bases. The CDR3 is 15 residues long. Trimming removed 4 bases from V and 4 bases from J; junction bases left unmatched: 6. Germline CDR1 reads LGHNA; CDR2 reads YSLEER.

The genes are TRBV27 and TRBJ2-5, with D tentatively TRBD2 (6 bases). CDR1 MNHEY and CDR2 SMNVEV come from the germline V gene (reference sequence). V shed 8 bases and J shed 0 bases, with 16 bases lying between them. The CDR3 runs to 15 residues. The CDR3 reads CASGEAGRYQETQYF. CDR3 nucleotides: TGTGCCAGCGGGGAGGCGGGGCGGTACCAAGAGACCCAGTACTTC.

J is TRBJ1-1 and V is TRBV29-1; TRBD1 is a possible D gene (6 bases). The V end lost 5 bases, the J end lost 1 base, and 11 bases lay between the germline ends. The CDR3 loop spans 13 amino acids. CDR1 and CDR2 (germline): SQVTM, ANQGSEA. The CDR3 DNA follows: TGCAGCGTTCGAGGGGGTGAGAACACTGAAGCTTTCTTT. Translation: CSVRGGENTEAFF.